The 18 T cell receptor beta chains below all came from one sample that was sequenced in a study of CD8 T cells in Susac syndrome. RNA was extracted with the RNeasy kit, and a quantity of roughly 0.5 to 1 ug was reverse transcribed using random hexamers. Via MiXCR, TCRdb re-called the immunoSEQ multiplex PCR reads, giving one row per CDR3 protein. The sample includes 150,000 to 200,000 distinct CDR3 sequences, around 94% of them seen just once. Sequenced material: CD4+ T cells from PBMCs. The receptors stem from a human donor with multiple sclerosis.

The J gene is TRBJ1-1, the V gene TRBV5-6; D not certain. CDR1 and CDR2 from the germline V gene are SGHDT and YYEEEE. Trimming pared 1 base from V and 2 bases from J, leaving 12 bases between. The CDR3 consists of 15 residues. The chain's CDR3 is CASSLYWTYNTEAFF. The CDR3 DNA reads as TGTGCCAGCAGCTTGTATTGGACTTATAACACTGAAGCTTTCTTT.

V and J are TRBV24-1 and TRBJ2-2, with 8 bases aligning to TRBD2. Trimming removed 5 bases from V and 7 bases from J; junction bases left unmatched: 5. The CDR3 is 14 residues long. From germline, CDR1 is KGHDR and CDR2 SFDVKD. This CDR3 is CATSAAGAVGELFF. In DNA form, the CDR3 reads TGTGCCACCAGTGCAGCGGGAGCAGTCGGGGAGCTGTTTTTT.

In this sample, this clonotype turned up once. The rearrangement joins TRBV5-1 to TRBJ2-7, with D possibly being TRBD1 (5 bases). The CDR3 runs to 14 residues. Germline CDR1 and CDR2: SGHRS and YFSETQ. The V gene lost 0 bases and the J gene lost 4 bases, with 11 bases spanning the gap. The CDR3 loop reads CASSLATALYEQYF. CDR3 nucleotides: TGCGCCAGCAGCTTGGCGACAGCCCTGTACGAGCAGTACTTC. The whole variable domain, remainder taken from reference TRBV5-1 and TRBJ2-7, is KAGVTQTPRYLIKTRGQQVTLSCSPISGHRSVSWYQQTPGQGLQFLFEYFSETQRNKGNFPGRFSGRQFSNSRSEMNVSTLELGDSALYLCASSLATALYEQYFGPGTRLTVT.

V gene TRBV6-2 or TRBV6-3 combines with J gene TRBJ1-5, with a tentative D call TRBD1 (6 bases). CDR3 length: 13 residues. Germline assignment: CDR1 MNHEY and CDR2 SVGEGT. Trimming took 5 bases from V and 7 from J, leaving 12 bases between them. CDR3: CASSHSGEQPQHF. The CDR3 DNA reads TGTGCCAGCAGTCATTCAGGGGAGCAGCCCCAGCATTTT.

V usage is TRBV15 and J usage is TRBJ2-5, with D tentatively TRBD2 (6 bases). The CDR3 sequence is 14 residues long. Deletions cut 0 bases from V and 5 bases from J, with 10 bases between. The germline V gene encodes CDR1 LNHNV and CDR2 YYDKDF (reference sequence). CDR3 nucleotide sequence: TGTGCCACCAGCAGAGACGGCGGGATTGAGACCCAGTACTTC. Translating it yields CATSRDGGIETQYF.

This clonotype was seen only once. The rearrangement uses TRBV5-4 and TRBJ2-7, with 15 bases matching TRBD2. The germline V gene has CDR1 SGHNT and CDR2 YYREEE (reference sequence). The V segment lost 4 bases and the J segment 3 bases; nucleotides outside the gene matches: 8. CDR3 length: 17 residues. CDR3 in amino acids: CASSKGLAGGGVYEQYF. The CDR3 nucleotides read TGTGCCAGCAGCAAGGGACTAGCGGGAGGAGGTGTCTACGAGCAGTACTTC.

The chain has TRBV5-1 and TRBJ2-5; 10 bases line up with TRBD1. CDR1 is SGHRS, CDR2 YFSETQ, per germline. The CDR3 covers 15 residues. V gave up 5 bases and J gave up 6 bases; unmatched junction bases: 10. The CDR3 sequence: CASSNLGQGSKTQYF. The CDR3 DNA is TGCGCCAGCAGTAATCTGGGACAGGGGTCGAAGACCCAGTACTTC.

This clonotype was observed once. The chain links TRBV5-6 to TRBJ2-7, with a possible D match to TRBD2 (5 bases). Trimming stripped 5 bases from V and 5 bases from J, with 11 bases between. This CDR3 spans 12 amino acids. Per the germline V gene, CDR1 is SGHDT and CDR2 is YYEEEE. CDR3 residues: CASSSGFHEQYF. CDR3 bases: TGTGCCAGCAGTTCGGGGTTCCACGAGCAGTACTTC.

The chain is built from TRBV4-2 and TRBJ2-4, with 13 bases identical to TRBD2. The germline CDR1 and CDR2 sequences are LGHNA and YNFKEQ. The CDR3 consists of 21 residues. J was trimmed by 10 bases and V by 3 bases; bases with no gene match: 24. As DNA, the CDR3 is TGTGCCAGCAGCCACAGGGAGGGAGGACTAGCGGGAGAGAGGAGGAGAAAAATTCAGTACTTC. Its translation: CASSHREGGLAGERRRKIQYF.

V usage is TRBV20-1 and J usage is TRBJ2-2; 8 positions match TRBD2. The length of the CDR3 is 17 residues. The germline gives CDR1 DFQATT, CDR2 SNEGSKA (reference sequence). After removal of 1 base from V and 0 bases from J, the junction contained 7 bases not matched to a gene. The DNA for the CDR3 is TGCAGTGCTAGAGGCCTTCGCGGGAGGACGAACACCGGGGAGCTGTTTTTT. Its protein product is CSARGLRGRTNTGELFF.

The chain recombines TRBV12-3 or TRBV12-4 with TRBJ2-3; 11 nucleotides align to TRBD2. The length of the CDR3 is 15 residues. V lost 6 bases and J lost 2; bases outside the gene matches: 4. The CDR3 DNA sequence: TGTGCCAGCAGGGGGACTAGCGGACCCACAGATACGCAGTATTTT. Encoded protein: CASRGTSGPTDTQYF.

The chain employs TRBV6-5 and TRBJ1-3; possible D gene TRBD1, 6 bases. Germline CDR1 reads MNHEY; CDR2 reads SVGAGI. V was trimmed by 8 bases and J by 0 bases, leaving 14 bases between them. The CDR3 extends over 15 amino acids. The CDR3: CASSSGGLSGNTIYF. In DNA form, the CDR3 reads TGTGCCAGCTCTAGCGGGGGGCTCTCTGGAAACACCATATATTTT.

This rearrangement joins TRBV11-2 to TRBJ1-1; 8 nucleotides align to TRBD1. V shed 4 bases and J 3 bases; nucleotides not matched to a gene: 7. This CDR3 contains 15 residues. Germline CDR1 is SGHAT and CDR2 is FQNNGV. For the CDR3, the DNA is TGTGCCAGCAGCTCGGCAGGGGGCTTCCACACTGAAGCTTTCTTT. This gives the protein CASSSAGGFHTEAFF.

This clonotype showed up just a few times. The chain employs TRBV12-3 or TRBV12-4 and TRBJ2-7, with 12 bases matching TRBD2. With V trimmed by 5 bases and J by 4 bases, 6 bases remained unmatched. The CDR3 runs 15 residues. The CDR3 nucleotides are TGTGCCAGCAGTCCCCAGACTAGCGGGAGTTACGAGCAGTACTTC. This codes for CASSPQTSGSYEQYF.

The chain carries TRBV2 and TRBJ1-4; no clear D gene. The CDR3 spans 13 residues. Germline lookup yields CDR1 SNHLY and CDR2 FYNNEI. The V and J ends lost 4 bases and 6 bases respectively, with 9 bases between them. Here the CDR3 reads CASSADSYEKLFF. CDR3 in DNA: TGTGCCAGCAGTGCTGATTCTTATGAAAAACTGTTTTTT.

The rearrangement uses TRBV27 and TRBJ2-7, with 10 bases identical to TRBD1. Per germline, CDR1 MNHEY and CDR2 SMNVEV (reference sequence). Trimming removed 1 base from V and 6 bases from J; junction bases left unmatched: 12. This CDR3 is built from 17 residues. The CDR3 region is CASSLYVPGTGAGEQYF. The DNA for the CDR3 is TGTGCCAGCAGTTTATACGTCCCCGGGACAGGGGCCGGCGAGCAGTACTTC.

The chain joins TRBV20-1 to TRBJ2-1; 8 nucleotides match TRBD2. V lost 3 bases and J lost 7; bases outside the gene matches: 8. Germline values: CDR1 DFQATT, CDR2 SNEGSKA (reference sequence). The CDR3 runs 14 residues. CDR3 nucleotide sequence: TGCAGTGCTAGTCGTCGGGAGGGTGGAAATGAGCAGTTCTTC. Its translation is CSASRREGGNEQFF.

The chain carries TRBV27 and TRBJ1-1; D remains ambiguous. This CDR3 spans 14 amino acids. CDR1 is MNHEY, CDR2 SMNVEV, per germline (reference sequence). Trimming took off 5 bases at V and 1 base at J, with 11 bases between the two ends. CDR3 sequence (DNA): TGTGCCAGCAGTAGCAGACCGGGGAACACTGAAGCTTTCTTT. It specifies CASSSRPGNTEAFF.